This entry lists 13 T cell receptor beta chains sequenced from one sample in a study of T cells in Graves' hyperthyroidism and ophthalmopathy. Amplified TCR beta CDR3 regions derived from RNA transcripts. The HTBI primer set drove a first-round RT-PCR of the TCR CDR3. TCRdb reprocessed the multiplex PCR reads with MiXCR, giving one entry per CDR3 protein. The sample records about 640,000 distinct CDR3 sequences, 45% being singletons. Sequences were obtained from peripheral blood or thyroid tissue (not recorded which). The receptors were sampled from an adult man with Graves' disease, either hyperthyroidism or ophthalmopathy (not recorded which).

Many counts were recorded for this clonotype. The rearrangement uses TRBV12-3 or TRBV12-4 and TRBJ1-2, with D perhaps TRBD1 (6 bases). This CDR3 has 14 residues. The V end lost 6 bases, the J end lost 7 bases, and 18 bases lay between the germline ends. Here the CDR3 DNA reads TGTGCCAGCAGCCCGCCGGGACAATCAGGTGGCTACACCTTC. This sequence encodes CASSPPGQSGGYTF.

Regarding this clonotype: This may be a read error: a much more frequent sequence differs by one nucleotide. The CDR3 DNA reads as TGTGCCGGTAGTATAGATCGGACACCAAGAGATGAAAAACTGTTTTTT. Protein product: CAGSIDRTPRDEKLFF. The chain couples TRBV19 to TRBJ1-4; tentative D call: TRBD1 (5 bases). Germline V gene data show CDR1 as LNHDA and CDR2 as SQIVND (reference sequence). The length of the CDR3 is 16 residues. The full variable domain, completed using reference TRBV19 and TRBJ1-4, is DGGITQSPKYLFRKEGQNVTLSCEQNLNHDAMYWYRQDPGQGLRLIYYSQIVNDFQKGDIAEGYSVSREKKESFPLTVTSAQKNPTAFYLCAGSIDRTPRDEKLFFGSGTQLSVL.

This chain links TRBV5-5 with TRBJ1-1; 8 positions agree with TRBD1. Germline V gives CDR1 SGHKS, CDR2 YYEKEE (reference sequence). The trim removed 4 bases at V and 0 bases at J, leaving 5 bases unmatched. CDR3 size: 15 residues. The CDR3 protein is CASSRQGIMNTEAFF. CDR3 DNA sequence: TGTGCCAGCAGCAGACAGGGGATCATGAACACTGAAGCTTTCTTT.

This clonotype turned up a few times. The rearrangement uses TRBV7-9 and TRBJ1-1; tentatively, D is TRBD1 (6 bases). The V end lost 5 bases, the J end lost 1 base, and 11 bases lay between the germline ends. This CDR3 region has 14 residues. Germline loops: CDR1 SEHNR, CDR2 FQNEAQ (reference sequence). CDR3 nucleotide sequence: TGTGCCAGCAGCGCCGGGACAAAGAACACTGAAGCTTTCTTT. This codes for CASSAGTKNTEAFF. Drawing the rest from reference TRBV7-9 and TRBJ1-1, the complete variable domain is DTGVSQNPRHKITKRGQNVTFRCDPISEHNRLYWYRQTLGQGPEFLTYFQNEAQLEKSRLLSDRFSAERPKGSFSTLEIQRTEQGDSAMYLCASSAGTKNTEAFFGQGTRLTVV.

This clonotype was detected ten times or more. The chain joins TRBV7-9 to TRBJ2-5; possible D gene TRBD1, 6 bases. Germline V gene data show CDR1 as SEHNR and CDR2 as FQNEAQ (reference sequence). CDR3 length equals 18 residues. V shed 3 bases and J shed 4 bases, with 24 bases lying between them. The CDR3 here is CASSFPPGHGRGRETQYF. The CDR3 bases are TGTGCCAGCAGCTTCCCCCCGGGACACGGACGTGGTAGAGAGACCCAGTACTTC.

Ten or more counts support this clonotype. The chain carries TRBV2 and TRBJ1-2; D gene ambiguous. CDR3 size: 15 residues. Germline V gene sequence: CDR1 SNHLY, CDR2 FYNNEI. Trimming pared 8 bases from V and 7 bases from J, leaving 23 bases between. Here the CDR3 reads CASRWEKDGLGGYTF. The DNA of the CDR3 is TGTGCCAGCCGTTGGGAAAAAGACGGGTTGGGTGGCTACACCTTC.

The table lists this clonotype with many counts. The chain recombines TRBV7-8 with TRBJ1-3, with TRBD1 matching 7 bases. V shed 5 bases, J shed 3 bases, and the junction held 1 base outside the gene matches. The CDR3 covers 13 residues. The germline gives CDR1 SGHVS, CDR2 FQNEAQ. The CDR3 coding sequence is TGTGCCAGCAGCAACAGGGGTGGAAACACCATATATTTT. This encodes CASSNRGGNTIYF. Complete variable domain (other parts from reference TRBV7-8 and TRBJ1-3): GAGVSQSPRYKVAKRGQDVALRCDPISGHVSLFWYQQALGQGPEFLTYFQNEAQLDKSGLPSDRFFAERPEGSVSTLKIQRTQQEDSAVYLCASSNRGGNTIYFGEGSWLTVV.

V is TRBV12-3 or TRBV12-4 and J is TRBJ1-2; the D gene is possibly TRBD1 (6 bases). This CDR3 comprises 14 residues. V was trimmed by 4 bases and J by 8 bases, leaving 17 bases between them. This CDR3 reads CASSYSGTPSGYTF. The CDR3 nucleotides read TGTGCCAGCAGTTACTCGGGGACACCATCCGGCTACACCTTC.

This chain links TRBV29-1 with TRBJ2-7, with TRBD1 matching 7 bases. Germline V CDR1 and CDR2: SQVTM, ANQGSEA. This CDR3 comprises 14 residues. Unmatched junction bases numbered 7, after V lost 1 base and J lost 4 bases. Here the CDR3 reads CSVEGGGSGYEQYF. CDR3 DNA sequence: TGCAGCGTTGAAGGAGGGGGCAGTGGATACGAGCAGTACTTC.

The V call is TRBV2, the J call TRBJ1-1; weak D call: TRBD1 (6 bases). Germline V gene sequence: CDR1 SNHLY, CDR2 FYNNEI. V shed 4 bases and J shed 5 bases, with 11 bases lying between them. This CDR3 region has 13 residues. This chain's CDR3 is CASSAQGWTEAFF. As DNA, the CDR3 is TGTGCCAGCAGTGCACAGGGTTGGACTGAAGCTTTCTTT.

This chain connects TRBV29-1 to TRBJ2-7; D may be TRBD1 or TRBD2 (5 bases each). Germline lookup yields CDR1 SQVTM and CDR2 ANQGSEA. V was shortened by 4 bases and J by 6 bases, with 10 bases between the two germline ends. The CDR3 has 11 amino acids. CDR3 nucleotide sequence: TGCAGCGTTGCCAGGGACGGCGAGCAGTACTTC. Translated, it gives CSVARDGEQYF.

This clonotype was seen only a few times. V usage is TRBV7-2 and J usage is TRBJ2-7, with 8 bases fitting TRBD2. V gave up 1 base and J gave up 0 bases; unmatched junction bases: 5. The CDR3 loop spans 16 amino acids. The germline V gene encodes CDR1 SGHTA and CDR2 FQGNSA. This CDR3 reads CASSLGSGKFSYEQYF. The CDR3 bases are TGTGCCAGCAGCTTAGGTAGCGGGAAATTCTCCTACGAGCAGTACTTC.

In this sample, this clonotype turned up a few times. This rearrangement joins TRBV20-1 to TRBJ2-5; 11 bases line up with TRBD2. Trimming removed 6 bases from V and 7 bases from J; junction bases left unmatched: 7. In germline, CDR1 is DFQATT, CDR2 SNEGSKA (reference sequence). This CDR3 spans 13 amino acids. CDR3 sequence (DNA): TGCAGTGCCCAGACTAGCGGGGTCGTGACCCAGTACTTC. Translation gives CSAQTSGVVTQYF.